This TCR beta chain comes out of a study of T cells in Graves' hyperthyroidism and ophthalmopathy. The CDR3 runs to 15 residues. V was clipped by 1 base and J by 3 bases; unmatched bases: 6. Germline V gives CDR1 SGHAT, CDR2 FQNNGV. TCR beta CDR3 sequences were amplified from RNA transcripts. First-round RT-PCR targeting the TCR CDR3 was performed with the HTBI primer set. MiXCR, applied by TCRdb to the multiplex PCR reads, yields one record per CDR3 protein. The repertoire has approximately 530,000 distinct CDR3 sequences, 16% of them found once; the top ten carry more than 15%. This clonotype originated in a woman aged 18 to 35 with Graves' hyperthyroidism. This chain connects TRBV11-2 to TRBJ2-7; 7 nucleotides agree with TRBD2. Input material: blood. CDR3 amino acids: CASSLVSGGIYEQYF. CDR3 in DNA: TGTGCCAGCAGCTTAGTTTCCGGGGGGATCTACGAGCAGTACTTC. The complete variable domain, with remaining parts taken from reference TRBV11-2 and TRBJ2-7, reads EAGVAQSPRYKIIEKRQSVAFWCNPISGHATLYWYQQILGQGPKLLIQFQNNGVVDDSQLPKDRFSAERLKGVDSTLKIQPAKLEDSAVYLCASSLVSGGIYEQYFGPGTRLTVT.